These T cell receptor beta chains were read from a single sample in a study of shared clonotypes between healthy human individuals. Some clones are missing from TCRdb's copy, which holds only in-frame ones; the method was immunoSEQ multiplex PCR. The profile shows roughly 1,100,000 clones, 65% to 80% of them singletons. The specimen sequenced was memory CD4+ T cells sorted from blood. These receptor sequences come from a man younger than 35 in good health. The CDR3 runs from the conserved cysteine through the conserved F or W. The D gene is left open where the match is weak. The size field is filled for only some rows; it gives once, few, many or a size class.

D gene | J gene | CDR3 length | clone size | V gene | CDR3 DNA | CDR3 protein
TRBD1 | TRBJ1-1 | 15 | - | TRBV5-6 | TGTGCCAGCAGCTCGGACAGGGGAATTAACACTGAAGCTTTCTTT | CASSSDRGINTEAFF
- | TRBJ1-2 | 12 | - | TRBV5-1 | TGCGCCAGCACCGCGGGGCAGGGCATCTACACCTTC | CASTAGQGIYTF
- | TRBJ2-7 | 14 | - | TRBV28 | TGTGCCAGCAGTCCGTCAGGGATTAGAGGCGAGCAGTACTTC | CASSPSGIRGEQYF
TRBD1 | TRBJ2-7 | 15 | many | TRBV5-4 | TGTGCCAGCAGCCCGGGGGGACAGGGGTTATACGAGCAGTACTTC | CASSPGGQGLYEQYF
- | TRBJ1-1 | 15 | few | TRBV5-1 | TGCGCCAGCAGCTTGGGCCCTTCCGTGAAAACTGAAGCTTTCTTT | CASSLGPSVKTEAFF
- | TRBJ2-1 | 13 | - | TRBV7-8 | TGTGCCAGCAGCTTAGCCCCAGATAATGAGCAGTTCTTC | CASSLAPDNEQFF
- | TRBJ1-2 | 18 | - | TRBV28 | TGTGCCAGCGGTACAGATGGGGGAAGGTTCGGGATTAACTATGGCTACACCTTC | CASGTDGGRFGINYGYTF
TRBD2 | TRBJ2-7 | 15 | - | TRBV27 | TGTGCCAGCAGTCTCGGACTAGCGGGAGCCTACGAGCAGTACTTC | CASSLGLAGAYEQYF
- | TRBJ2-5 | 13 | - | TRBV6-1 | TGTGCCAGCAGTGGACAGGCTCAAGAGACCCAGTACTTC | CASSGQAQETQYF
- | TRBJ1-5 | 12 | - | TRBV28 | TGTGCCAGCAGGATACAGGGCCAGCCCCAGCATTTT | CASRIQGQPQHF
TRBD2 | TRBJ2-3 | 16 | - | TRBV2 | TGTGCCAGCAGTGCCATGGGAGCGGGGATTTCAAATACGCAGTATTTT | CASSAMGAGISNTQYF
TRBD1 | TRBJ1-1 | 15 | many | TRBV15 | TGTGCCACCAGCTACCGGGACAGGGGGCCAACTGAAGCTTTCTTT | CATSYRDRGPTEAFF